Presented here are 11 T cell receptor beta chains from one specimen sequenced in a study of early T cells in non-severe SARS-CoV-2 infection. MiXCR, run by TCRdb on the 5' RACE reads, gives a single entry per CDR3 protein. In the table there are 70,000 or so distinct CDR3 sequences, about an eighth of which are singletons. Sequenced material: whole blood. The source is an adult who was a healthcare worker with PCR-confirmed SARS-CoV-2 infection or an uninfected control (not recorded which).

This sequence joins TRBV13 and TRBJ1-4; the D is unclear. Germline lookup yields CDR1 PRHDT and CDR2 FYEKMQ (reference sequence). Trimming removed 2 bases from V and 5 bases from J, with 12 bases in between. CDR3 size: 15 residues. CDR3 DNA: TGTGCCAGCAGCTTAAGAGGACCGCTAAATGAAAAACTGTTTTTT. Its protein product is CASSLRGPLNEKLFF.

This clonotype was counted ten times or more. The V call is TRBV9, the J call TRBJ2-6; no clear D gene. V was shortened by 1 base and J by 4 bases, with 9 bases between the two germline ends. The germline gives CDR1 SGDLS, CDR2 YYNGEE. The CDR3 has 15 amino acids. CDR3 amino acids: CASSVWANGANVLTF. The CDR3, as DNA: TGTGCCAGCAGCGTATGGGCGAACGGGGCCAACGTCCTGACTTTC.

The rearrangement links TRBV6-1 to TRBJ2-5; D uncertain. Trimming took off 4 bases at V and 2 bases at J, with 5 bases between the two ends. CDR1 and CDR2 from the germline V gene are MNHNS and SASEGT. This CDR3 region has 12 residues. For the CDR3, the DNA is TGTGCCAGCAGTGGGGCACAAGAGACCCAGTACTTC. This translates into CASSGAQETQYF.

This clonotype showed up just a few times. The chain recombines TRBV7-2 with TRBJ1-2; 11 bases are a match to TRBD1. Germline V CDR1 and CDR2: SGHTA, FQGNSA. The CDR3 spans 13 residues. J gave up 5 bases and V 8 bases, and 4 bases lay outside the gene matches. Written as DNA, the CDR3 is TGTGCCAGCCGGACAGGGGGCGGGTATGGCTACACCTTC. Encoded protein: CASRTGGGYGYTF.

The chain recombines TRBV4-3 with TRBJ2-2; tentative D call: TRBD2 (5 bases). This CDR3 is built from 14 residues. The V gene's germline CDR1 is LGHNA and CDR2 YSLEER. V lost 3 bases and J 5 bases, leaving 10 bases between the germline ends. The CDR3 nucleotides are TGCGCCAGCAGCCAGGACTTTGGGACCGGGGAGCTGTTTTTT. Its protein is CASSQDFGTGELFF.

This clonotype turned up a few times. The J gene is TRBJ2-7, the V gene TRBV7-9, with D possibly being TRBD1 (6 bases). Germline CDR1 and CDR2: SEHNR and FQNEAQ (reference sequence). The CDR3 runs 14 residues. Trimming stripped 5 bases from V and 6 bases from J, with 17 bases between. The CDR3 spells CASSETGFLVEQYF. The CDR3 bases are TGTGCCAGCAGCGAAACAGGGTTTCTAGTCGAGCAGTACTTC.

The chain carries TRBV4-1 and TRBJ1-5, with D perhaps matching TRBD1 (5 bases). The CDR3 has 16 amino acids. V was clipped by 4 bases and J by 2 bases, with 15 bases between them. Germline V gives CDR1 MGHRA, CDR2 YSYEKL. The CDR3 DNA is TGCGCCAGCAGCCTAGATGGGATGGGGGGCAATCAGCCCCAGCATTTT. Amino acids: CASSLDGMGGNQPQHF.

This clonotype was observed at least ten times. CDR3 DNA: TGCGCCAGCAGCCAACGGACACCCCTTGAAAAACTGTTTTTT. Encoded protein: CASSQRTPLEKLFF. V usage is TRBV4-1 and J usage is TRBJ1-4; tentative D call: TRBD1 (5 bases). Germline CDR1 is MGHRA and CDR2 is YSYEKL. V gave up 2 bases and J gave up 7 bases, with 11 bases separating them. This CDR3 is 14 amino acids long.

This clonotype has more than one count but fewer than ten. This chain uses TRBV27 with TRBJ1-2, with D uncertain. Germline V CDR1 and CDR2: MNHEY, SMNVEV (reference sequence). The CDR3 has 16 amino acids. Trimming removed 7 bases at V and 5 bases at J, with 23 bases between. The CDR3 nucleotides read TGTGCCAGCATGAGGACGCGGGTCCCTGGGAGGTATGGCTACACCTTC. Protein product: CASMRTRVPGRYGYTF.

This clonotype occurred a few times. This chain joins TRBV19 and TRBJ2-3; D call uncertain. CDR1 and CDR2 from the germline V gene are LNHDA and SQIVND (reference sequence). This CDR3 is built from 16 residues. Trimming left V 3 bases short and J 5 bases short, with 18 bases between. CDR3 bases: TGTGCCAGTAGTATCCACCAGCCGGACCTCAGAGATACGCAGTATTTT. It translates to CASSIHQPDLRDTQYF.

This clonotype turned up a few times. This sequence joins TRBV5-5 and TRBJ2-7; no clear D gene. Trimming removed 5 bases from V and 6 bases from J, with 18 bases in between. The CDR3 covers 14 residues. The germline V gene has CDR1 SGHKS and CDR2 YYEKEE (reference sequence). In DNA, the CDR3 is TGTGCCAGCAGTTACGGGCCCCCGGCTGGCGAGCAGTACTTC. Translation gives CASSYGPPAGEQYF.